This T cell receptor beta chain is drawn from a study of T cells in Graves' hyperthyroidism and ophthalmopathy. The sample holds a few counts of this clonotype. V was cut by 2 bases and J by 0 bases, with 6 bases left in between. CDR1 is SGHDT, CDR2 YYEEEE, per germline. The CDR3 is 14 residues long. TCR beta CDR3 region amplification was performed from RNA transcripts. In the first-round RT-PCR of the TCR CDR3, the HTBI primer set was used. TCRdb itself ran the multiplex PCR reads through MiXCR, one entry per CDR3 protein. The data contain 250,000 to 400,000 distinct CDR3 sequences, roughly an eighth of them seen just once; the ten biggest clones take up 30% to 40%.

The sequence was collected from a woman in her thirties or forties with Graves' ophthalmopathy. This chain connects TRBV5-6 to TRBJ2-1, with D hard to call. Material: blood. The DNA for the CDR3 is TGTGCCAGCAGCTTTCTAGACTCCTACAATGAGCAGTTCTTC. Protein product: CASSFLDSYNEQFF.